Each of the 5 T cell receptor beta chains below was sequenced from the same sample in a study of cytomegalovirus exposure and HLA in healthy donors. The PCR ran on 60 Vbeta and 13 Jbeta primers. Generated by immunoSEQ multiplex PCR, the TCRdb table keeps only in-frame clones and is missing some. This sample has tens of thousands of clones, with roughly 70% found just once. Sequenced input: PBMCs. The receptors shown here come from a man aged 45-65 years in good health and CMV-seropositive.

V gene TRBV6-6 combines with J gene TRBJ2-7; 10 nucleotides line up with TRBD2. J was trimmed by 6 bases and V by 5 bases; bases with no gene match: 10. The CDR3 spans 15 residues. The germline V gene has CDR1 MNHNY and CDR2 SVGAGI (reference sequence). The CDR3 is CASSHSSGGGLEQYF. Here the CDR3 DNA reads TGTGCCAGCAGTCATTCTAGCGGGGGAGGGCTCGAGCAGTACTTC.

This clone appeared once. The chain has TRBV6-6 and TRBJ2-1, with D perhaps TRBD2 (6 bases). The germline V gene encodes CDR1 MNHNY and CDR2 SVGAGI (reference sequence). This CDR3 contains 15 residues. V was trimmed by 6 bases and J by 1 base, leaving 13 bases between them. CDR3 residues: CASRSTSISYNEQFF. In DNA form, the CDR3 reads TGTGCCAGCAGATCAACTAGCATTTCCTACAATGAGCAGTTCTTC.

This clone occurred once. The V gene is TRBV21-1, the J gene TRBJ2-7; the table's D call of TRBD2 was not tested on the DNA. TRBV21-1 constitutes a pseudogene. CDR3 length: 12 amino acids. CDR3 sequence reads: CASSPRGDEQYF. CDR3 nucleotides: TGTGCCAGCAGCCCCCGGGGGGACGAGCAGTACTTC.

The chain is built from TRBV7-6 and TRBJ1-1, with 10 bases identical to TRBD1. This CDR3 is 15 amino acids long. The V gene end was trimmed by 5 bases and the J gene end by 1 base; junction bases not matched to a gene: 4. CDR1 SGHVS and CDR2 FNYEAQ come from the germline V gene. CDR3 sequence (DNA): TGTGCCAGCAGCACCGGACAGGGGGAGAACACTGAAGCTTTCTTT. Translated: CASSTGQGENTEAFF.

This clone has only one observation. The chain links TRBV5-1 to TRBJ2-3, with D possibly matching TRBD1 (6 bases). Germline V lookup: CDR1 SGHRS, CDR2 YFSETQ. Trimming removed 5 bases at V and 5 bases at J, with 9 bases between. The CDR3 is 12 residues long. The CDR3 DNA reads TGCGCCAGCAGAAGGGACATAGATACGCAGTATTTT. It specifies CASRRDIDTQYF.